The 19 T cell receptor beta chains below were found in one sample sequenced in a study of cytomegalovirus exposure and HLA in healthy donors. The PCR made use of 60 Vbeta and 13 Jbeta primers. Profiled with immunoSEQ multiplex PCR; TCRdb holds only in-frame clones, not every one. The sample shows roughly 97,000 clones, around 81% of them seen only once. Source material: PBMCs. The receptor source for this set is a man in his forties in good health and CMV-seropositive.

This clone occurred a few times. The chain joins TRBV7-9 to TRBJ2-7, with TRBD2 as a possible D gene (5 bases). Per the germline V gene, CDR1 is SEHNR and CDR2 is FQNEAQ (reference sequence). V lost 4 bases and J lost 2, with 6 bases in between. The CDR3 consists of 12 residues. The CDR3 nucleotides read TGTGCCAGCAGCTCGGAGGCCTACGAGCAGTACTTC. It translates to CASSSEAYEQYF.

This clone has a single count. The chain uses TRBV5-1 and TRBJ2-3; perhaps TRBD2 as D (7 bases). The germline CDR1 and CDR2 sequences are SGHRS and YFSETQ. V was clipped by 3 bases and J by 2 bases, with 10 bases between them. The CDR3 spans 14 residues. CDR3 region: CASSSGGPTDTQYF. The CDR3 DNA follows: TGCGCCAGCAGCTCCGGGGGGCCCACAGATACGCAGTATTTT.

This chain uses TRBV6-1 with TRBJ1-2; 12 bases are shared with TRBD1. This CDR3 comprises 15 residues. The germline V gene encodes CDR1 MNHNS and CDR2 SASEGT. Germline trimming cut 4 bases from V and 4 bases from J; bases unmatched to any gene: 4. The CDR3 region has the DNA TGTGCCAGCAGTGCCGGGACAGGGGGCTTCTATGGCTACACCTTC. Translated: CASSAGTGGFYGYTF.

This chain connects TRBV19 to TRBJ1-2; a possible D gene is TRBD1 (5 bases). V was cut by 1 base and J by 5 bases, with 14 bases left in between. This CDR3 spans 15 amino acids. Germline CDR1 is LNHDA and CDR2 is SQIVND (reference sequence). CDR3 protein: CASSIAAGQGYGYTF. The DNA of the CDR3 is TGTGCCAGTAGTATAGCGGCGGGGCAAGGGTATGGCTACACCTTC.

CDR3: CASSHGTSGSKTDTQYF. The DNA of the CDR3 is TGCGCCAGCAGCCACGGGACTAGCGGGAGTAAGACAGATACGCAGTATTTT. The V gene is TRBV5-1, the J gene TRBJ2-3, with TRBD2 matching 14 bases. The V gene's germline CDR1 is SGHRS and CDR2 YFSETQ. V was pared by 4 bases and J by 3 bases, with 7 bases of the junction left unmatched. The CDR3 consists of 17 residues.

This clone turned up a few times. The J gene is TRBJ2-7, the V gene TRBV7-2; weak D call: TRBD1 (5 bases). This CDR3 contains 16 residues. The V gene's germline CDR1 is SGHTA and CDR2 FQGNSA. V lost 5 bases to trimming and J lost 0 bases, with 17 bases between them. CDR3 DNA sequence: TGTGCCAGCAGCCCCCTCCAAGGGGTCTACTCCTACGAGCAGTACTTC. Its protein product is CASSPLQGVYSYEQYF.

The chain joins TRBV19 to TRBJ2-7, with D possibly being TRBD1 (5 bases). Germline CDR1 and CDR2: LNHDA and SQIVND (reference sequence). The CDR3 runs to 16 residues. The V end was cut by 4 bases, the J end by 3 bases, with 19 bases between. The CDR3 is CASSTNQGRGRYEQYF. The CDR3 coding sequence is TGTGCCAGTAGTACCAACCAGGGAAGGGGTCGCTACGAGCAGTACTTC. Filled out from reference TRBV19 and TRBJ2-7, the complete variable domain reads DGGITQSPKYLFRKEGQNVTLSCEQNLNHDAMYWYRQDPGQGLRLIYYSQIVNDFQKGDIAEGYSVSREKKESFPLTVTSAQKNPTAFYLCASSTNQGRGRYEQYFGPGTRLTVT.

This clone turned up a few times. The chain couples TRBV28 to TRBJ1-2; 7 bases are shared with TRBD1. The CDR3 totals 14 residues. After removal of 7 bases from V and 4 bases from J, the junction contained 9 bases not matched to a gene. Germline V gives CDR1 MDHEN, CDR2 SYDVKM. For the CDR3, the DNA is TGTGCCAGCACCCTAACAACAGGGGCCTATGGCTACACCTTC. Protein product: CASTLTTGAYGYTF.

J is TRBJ2-3 and V is TRBV5-1; TRBD2 agrees at 8 bases. Germline V gene sequence: CDR1 SGHRS, CDR2 YFSETQ. CDR3 length: 16 amino acids. Germline trimming cut 0 bases from V and 2 bases from J; bases unmatched to any gene: 5. The DNA for the CDR3 is TGCGCCAGCAGCTTGGTCCGGGGGGGCGCCACAGATACGCAGTATTTT. Translating it yields CASSLVRGGATDTQYF.

The chain joins TRBV28 to TRBJ1-5, with D perhaps matching TRBD1 (6 bases). Trimming left V 5 bases short and J 5 bases short, with 13 bases between. The CDR3 spans 14 residues. Germline loops: CDR1 MDHEN, CDR2 SYDVKM. The CDR3 coding sequence is TGTGCCAGCAGTCCCGGACAGTCGTATCAGCCCCAGCATTTT. It specifies CASSPGQSYQPQHF.

This chain links TRBV19 with TRBJ1-6; 9 nucleotides match TRBD1. This CDR3 is 13 amino acids long. V shed 5 bases, J shed 10 bases, and the junction held 3 bases outside the gene matches. Germline V lookup: CDR1 LNHDA, CDR2 SQIVND (reference sequence). CDR3 region: CASSSGQGSPLHF. For the CDR3, the DNA is TGTGCCAGTAGTTCGGGACAGGGCTCACCCCTCCACTTT.

J is TRBJ1-2 and V is TRBV10-3, with 9 bases matching TRBD1. The junction had 14 bases not matched to a gene; V was cut back by 4 bases and J by 8 bases. CDR3 length: 16 amino acids. Germline loops: CDR1 ENHRY, CDR2 SYGVKD. This chain's CDR3 is CAISGVQGASKRGYTF. Here the CDR3 DNA reads TGTGCCATCAGTGGGGTACAGGGGGCGTCTAAGCGGGGCTACACCTTC.

This sequence joins TRBV19 and TRBJ2-1, with TRBD2 matching 7 bases. V trimming: 5 bases; J trimming: 6 bases; junction bases outside the gene matches: 1. The CDR3 has 12 residues. Germline V gene lookup returns CDR1 LNHDA and CDR2 SQIVND (reference sequence). Here the CDR3 reads CASSWGGNEQFF. CDR3 nucleotide sequence: TGTGCCAGTAGTTGGGGGGGCAATGAGCAGTTCTTC.

The chain is built from TRBV7-7 and TRBJ2-2, with 7 bases identical to TRBD2. Germline CDR1 SSHAT, CDR2 FNYEAQ (reference sequence). V trimming: 9 bases; J trimming: 5 bases; junction bases outside the gene matches: 3. The CDR3 has 12 residues. The CDR3 DNA reads TGTGCCAGTGCGGGGGAAACCGGGGAGCTGTTTTTT. Translating gives CASAGETGELFF.

The genes are TRBV6-6 and TRBJ1-1; the match to TRBD1 covers 9 bases. The CDR3 contains 14 residues. Germline values: CDR1 MNHNY, CDR2 SVGAGI (reference sequence). The J segment lost 6 bases and the V segment lost 6 bases, leaving 8 bases of the junction unmatched. The DNA for the CDR3 is TGTGCCAGCAGAAGACAGGGGGGCCGGGCTGAAGCTTTCTTT. This sequence encodes CASRRQGGRAEAFF.

This clone was recorded once. This chain connects TRBV6-5 to TRBJ1-2; D not certain. V lost 2 bases and J lost 1, with 5 bases in between. CDR3 size: 13 residues. The germline V gene has CDR1 MNHEY and CDR2 SVGAGI. CDR3 DNA sequence: TGTGCCAGCAGTTACGGCGGTAACTATGGCTACACCTTC. Translating gives CASSYGGNYGYTF.

Details on this clone: Compared with germline, one end of the junction differs, possibly owing to a read error. This chain links TRBV11-3 with TRBJ2-7, with a tentative D call TRBD1 (5 bases). From germline, CDR1 is SGHNT and CDR2 YENEEA. The CDR3 covers 13 residues. The CDR3 coding sequence is TGTGCCAGCGGCTTAGGTCTTAGGGGCGAGCAGTACTTC. This gives the protein CASGLGLRGEQYF.

The J gene is TRBJ1-5, the V gene TRBV28, with TRBD1 as a possible D gene (6 bases). V was cut by 6 bases and J by 0 bases, with 15 bases left in between. Per the germline V gene, CDR1 is MDHEN and CDR2 is SYDVKM. The CDR3 contains 16 residues. CDR3 sequence reads: CASSLGGGYSNQPQHF. The CDR3, as DNA: TGTGCCAGCAGCCTAGGGGGGGGCTATAGCAATCAGCCCCAGCATTTT.

The rearrangement joins TRBV7-3 to TRBJ1-1; tentatively, D is TRBD1 (5 bases). Germline V gene lookup returns CDR1 SGHTA and CDR2 FQGTGA. The CDR3 runs 13 residues. The V end was cut by 6 bases, the J end by 5 bases, with 13 bases between. CDR3 coding DNA: TGTGCCAGCAGGGGGAACACAGGAACTGAAGCTTTCTTT. Residues: CASRGNTGTEAFF.